This T cell receptor (beta chain) was captured in a study of post-analysis software for immune sequencing data. Across the whole study: Secondary progressive, relapsing-remitting and progressive-relapsing multiple sclerosis were among the included disease courses.

Study-level findings and limits: There was significantly lower normalized Chao1 diversity in multiple sclerosis patients than in controls. Patients had higher frequencies than controls of roughly five TRBV segments, including TRBV5-6, TRBV5-1 and TRBV20-1.

A remark on this clonotype: Its target is unknown.

The CDR3 extends over 14 amino acids. Germline-derived CDR1 and CDR2 are LNHNV and YYDKDF (reference sequence). V dropped 6 bases and J dropped 6 bases, with 15 bases sitting between them. Presence of unique molecular identifiers characterized the TCR beta cDNA libraries. Using its own MiXCR run on the PCR reads, TCRdb lists one record per CDR3 protein. The repertoire consists of a few hundred thousand distinct CDR3 sequences, with around 34% occurring once and the leading ten covering under 5.5%. The chain links TRBV15 to TRBJ1-5; D is ambiguous. This TCR came from a girl under 18 with multiple sclerosis. Input material: blood. For the CDR3, the DNA is TGTGCCACCAGGCCGGAGGCAGGAGGTCAGCCCCAGCATTTT. Amino acids: CATRPEAGGQPQHF.